The 27 T cell receptor beta chains presented below share a single source sample, sequenced in a study of T cell repertoires in cytomegalovirus infection (dated by TCRdb to about 2019). The instrument was an Illumina HiSeq 1500. TCRdb reran the public reads through fastp at Q25 and MiXCR, keeping productive beta chains. Rows are combined by CDR3 protein, so each entry shows the most common genes and DNA. In this sample the table shows roughly 600,000 distinct CDR3 sequences, roughly 24% of which occur a single time. The ten largest make up less than 10% of the sample. Sequencing was carried out using CD8+ T cells from PBMCs. The source is a human donor in good health (CMV status not recorded). Some clones in this sample may be carry-over from other donors' samples.

For this clonotype: A clone one base away is much larger, so this may be a read error. The chain combines TRBV5-1 with TRBJ2-2; 7 nucleotides agree with TRBD1. CDR3 length: 17 amino acids. Germline-derived CDR1 and CDR2 are SGHRS and YFSETQ. The CDR3 region is CASSHRAQGGNTGVLFF. As DNA, the CDR3 is TGCGCCAGCAGCCACCGGGCACAAGGGGGCAACACCGGGGTGCTGTTTTTT. Filled out from reference TRBV5-1 and TRBJ2-2, the complete variable domain reads KAGVTQTPRYLIKTRGQQVTLSCSPISGHRSVSWYQQTPGQGLQFLFEYFSETQRNKGNFPGRFSGRQFSNSRSEMNVSTLELGDSALYLCASSHRAQGGNTGVLFFGEGSRLTVL.

This clonotype has a count of ten or more. The rearrangement joins TRBV20-1 to TRBJ2-3; unclear D gene. The CDR3 extends over 10 amino acids. V gave up 4 bases and J gave up 3 bases, with 2 bases separating them. The germline CDR1 and CDR2 sequences are DFQATT and SNEGSKA (reference sequence). The CDR3, as DNA: TGCAGTGCTATAACAGATACGCAGTATTTT. Protein: CSAITDTQYF.

This clonotype was observed at least ten times. The chain couples TRBV6-1 to TRBJ1-5; D is ambiguous. Between the trimmed V and J ends, which lost 4 bases and 3 bases, there was a span of 13 bases. The length of the CDR3 is 15 residues. Germline loops: CDR1 MNHNS, CDR2 SASEGT. In DNA form, the CDR3 reads TGTGCCAGCAGTGTGACCAGCTCCAACAATCAGCCCCAGCATTTT. It specifies CASSVTSSNNQPQHF.

In its sample, this clonotype was seen a few times. This chain connects TRBV28 to TRBJ2-1; D is uncertain. In germline, CDR1 is MDHEN, CDR2 SYDVKM. This CDR3 region has 15 residues. The ends were cut back, 7 bases at V and 5 bases at J, with 18 bases in the middle. Here the CDR3 DNA reads TGTGCCAGCATCGTCGGAAACTTAGGAGACAATGAGCAGTTCTTC. Its protein is CASIVGNLGDNEQFF.

This clonotype was recorded a few times. The chain carries TRBV7-6 and TRBJ1-1, with TRBD1 matching 9 bases. Germline CDR1 SGHVS, CDR2 FNYEAQ. After removal of 5 bases from V and 5 bases from J, the junction contained 9 bases not matched to a gene. The CDR3 loop spans 15 amino acids. CDR3 nucleotides: TGTGCCAGCAGCCCACTACAGGGGGCAATAACTGAAGCTTTCTTT. Amino acids: CASSPLQGAITEAFF. Drawing the rest from reference TRBV7-6 and TRBJ1-1, the complete variable domain is GAGVSQSPRYKVTKRGQDVALRCDPISGHVSLYWYRQALGQGPEFLTYFNYEAQQDKSGLPNDRFSAERPEGSISTLTIQRTEQRDSAMYRCASSPLQGAITEAFFGQGTRLTVV.

The gene calls are TRBV6-5 and TRBJ2-1; 14 bases map to TRBD2. Germline CDR1 and CDR2: MNHEY and SVGAGI. Germline trimming cut 4 bases from V and 7 bases from J; bases unmatched to any gene: 6. CDR3 length equals 16 residues. The CDR3 bases are TGTGCCAGCAGTTCCGGAGGACTAGCGGGGGGAAATGAGCAGTTCTTC. Protein: CASSSGGLAGGNEQFF.

The V and J genes are TRBV29-1 and TRBJ1-3; TRBD1 is a possible D gene (6 bases). Germline loops: CDR1 SQVTM, CDR2 ANQGSEA. This CDR3 has 14 amino acids. V was shortened by 5 bases and J by 3 bases, with 14 bases between the two germline ends. CDR3 sequence (DNA): TGCAGCGTTACCGGACAGAATAGTGGAAACACCATATATTTT. It encodes CSVTGQNSGNTIYF.

The rearrangement links TRBV4-3 to TRBJ2-5, with D uncertain. The CDR3 totals 14 residues. CDR1 and CDR2 (germline): LGHNA, YSLEER. V lost 0 bases, J lost 2 bases, and 7 bases lay in between. CDR3 loop: CASSQDQIQETQYF. In DNA, the CDR3 is TGCGCCAGCAGCCAAGATCAAATACAAGAGACCCAGTACTTC.

This clonotype was recorded at least ten times. This rearrangement joins TRBV7-9 to TRBJ2-1; tentative D call: TRBD1 (6 bases). Deletions cut 10 bases from V and 5 bases from J, with 15 bases between. The germline V gene encodes CDR1 SEHNR and CDR2 FQNEAQ (reference sequence). This CDR3 is built from 13 residues. The CDR3: CATTIPGDNEQFF. CDR3 nucleotide sequence: TGTGCCACCACCATCCCAGGGGACAATGAGCAGTTCTTC.

This clonotype has just a few counts. The chain is built from TRBV29-1 and TRBJ2-1; the match to TRBD2 covers 7 bases. There are 17 residues in the CDR3. Germline CDR1 is SQVTM and CDR2 is ANQGSEA. In DNA form, the CDR3 reads TGCAGTACGTTAGAGGCCTCTGGGAGGGGAGAGAACGATGAGCAGTTCTTC. Translated: CSTLEASGRGENDEQFF.

This clonotype has at least ten counts. V gene TRBV29-1 combines with J gene TRBJ2-5; a possible D gene is TRBD2 (5 bases). The V end was cut by 6 bases, the J end by 7 bases, with 18 bases between. CDR1 SQVTM and CDR2 ANQGSEA come from the germline V gene. The CDR3 has 13 amino acids. The CDR3 sequence is CSVPRDQAGTQYF. CDR3 nucleotides: TGCAGCGTCCCCCGGGATCAGGCGGGGACCCAGTACTTC.

This clonotype was counted a few times. V gene TRBV20-1 combines with J gene TRBJ1-2; D remains ambiguous. Trimming cost V 0 bases and J 8 bases, with 13 bases left between them. The V gene's germline CDR1 is DFQATT and CDR2 SNEGSKA (reference sequence). The CDR3 contains 13 residues. The CDR3 DNA is TGCAGTGCTAGAGATTTTTCCATAGGGGGCTACACCTTC. Its protein product is CSARDFSIGGYTF.

J is TRBJ2-7 and V is TRBV10-3; D not resolved. Germline CDR1 ENHRY, CDR2 SYGVKD. The CDR3 sequence is 16 residues long. V lost 4 bases, J lost 0 bases, and 16 bases lay in between. The chain's CDR3 is CAISGPDLGSSYEQYF. DNA for the CDR3: TGTGCCATCAGTGGCCCAGACTTGGGAAGCTCCTACGAGCAGTACTTC.

This clonotype appeared a few times. V and J are TRBV7-9 and TRBJ1-2, with a tentative D call TRBD1 (6 bases). The CDR3 sequence is 15 residues long. Trimming shortened V by 5 bases and J by 4 bases, and 17 bases separated the two germline ends. Germline V gene lookup returns CDR1 SEHNR and CDR2 FQNEAQ (reference sequence). The CDR3 is CASSPGVAPGYGYTF. As DNA, the CDR3 is TGTGCCAGCAGCCCAGGGGTCGCGCCTGGCTATGGCTACACCTTC.

This clonotype was detected a few times. This chain connects TRBV4-1 to TRBJ1-2; a weak D match, TRBD1 (5 bases). CDR3 length: 16 residues. Germline loops: CDR1 MGHRA, CDR2 YSYEKL. Trimming removed 1 base at V and 2 bases at J, with 14 bases between. CDR3 loop: CASSQGSREANYGYTF. In DNA, the CDR3 is TGCGCCAGCAGCCAAGGCTCCAGGGAGGCGAACTATGGCTACACCTTC.

V gene TRBV12-3 or TRBV12-4 combines with J gene TRBJ1-1; 11 nucleotides match TRBD1. This CDR3 comprises 15 residues. The V gene end was trimmed by 2 bases and the J gene end by 4 bases; junction bases not matched to a gene: 3. The CDR3 is CASSLRTGGSTEAFF. In DNA form, the CDR3 reads TGTGCCAGCAGTTTAAGGACAGGGGGCTCCACTGAAGCTTTCTTT.

This clonotype has more than one count but fewer than ten. The J gene is TRBJ2-3, the V gene TRBV6-5; D gene unclear. Germline CDR1 is MNHEY and CDR2 is SVGAGI. The CDR3 sequence is 14 residues long. Trimming removed 6 bases from V and 0 bases from J, with 10 bases in between. The CDR3 region has the DNA TGTGCCAGCAGCTATCAGAAGAGCACAGATACGCAGTATTTT. Protein product: CASSYQKSTDTQYF.

The chain uses TRBV6-6 and TRBJ1-5, with a tentative D call TRBD1 (6 bases). CDR3 length equals 15 residues. Germline CDR1 MNHNY, CDR2 SVGAGI (reference sequence). Trimming pared 1 base from V and 3 bases from J, leaving 10 bases between. Here the CDR3 reads CASSYFRQVNQPQHF. The CDR3 DNA reads TGTGCCAGCAGTTACTTCAGACAGGTCAATCAGCCCCAGCATTTT.

This clonotype has only a few counts. V is TRBV5-6 and J is TRBJ1-1; D is perhaps TRBD1 (6 bases). Trimming removed 2 bases at V and 7 bases at J, with 18 bases between. The germline V gene has CDR1 SGHDT and CDR2 YYEEEE. The length of the CDR3 is 15 residues. CDR3 bases: TGTGCCAGCAGCTTAAATCTACTACAGGGTGATGAAGCTTTCTTT. It specifies CASSLNLLQGDEAFF.

Written as DNA, the CDR3 is TGTGCCAGCAGTTTAGTCAGCTACTACGAGCAGTACTTC. Translation gives CASSLVSYYEQYF. This chain connects TRBV12-3 or TRBV12-4 to TRBJ2-7; D call uncertain. Trimming shortened V by 1 base and J by 3 bases, and 7 bases separated the two germline ends. The CDR3 has 13 residues.

V gene TRBV6-1 combines with J gene TRBJ2-7, with D possibly TRBD2 on 6 matching bases. V was cut by 3 bases and J by 3 bases, with 12 bases left in between. CDR1 MNHNS and CDR2 SASEGT come from the germline V gene. The CDR3 is 14 amino acids. The CDR3 coding sequence is TGTGCCAGCAGTGAGACGGGAGAGGACTACGAGCAGTACTTC. As protein: CASSETGEDYEQYF.

Concerning this clonotype: At one end, the junction sequence differs from germline, possibly due to a read error. The chain carries TRBV27 and TRBJ2-3; D is possibly TRBD1 (6 bases). CDR1 is MNHEY and CDR2 is SMNVEV in the germline V gene (reference sequence). The CDR3 length is 16 residues. The CDR3: CASSLSQGRHADTQYF. CDR3 sequence (DNA): TGTGCCAGCAGTCTATCCCAGGGGAGACACGCAGATACGCAGTATTTT.

V usage is TRBV6-5 and J usage is TRBJ1-1; tentatively, D is TRBD1 (5 bases). The V end lost 4 bases, the J end lost 0 bases, and 30 bases lay between the germline ends. This CDR3 region has 21 residues. Germline V gives CDR1 MNHEY, CDR2 SVGAGI. This CDR3 is CASSSIHTQGHFRKVNTEAFF. CDR3 coding DNA: TGTGCCAGCAGTTCCATCCATACCCAAGGACACTTCAGAAAGGTGAACACTGAAGCTTTCTTT.

This clonotype appeared many times. The V call is TRBV12-5, the J call TRBJ2-2; no clear D. Germline V gene sequence: CDR1 LGHNT, CDR2 FRNRAP. Trimming left V 3 bases short and J 6 bases short, with 5 bases between. The CDR3 is made up of 12 amino acids. The CDR3 DNA sequence: TGTGCTAGTGGTTTTGGGCCCGGGGAGCTGTTTTTT. It yields the protein CASGFGPGELFF.

The gene calls are TRBV5-5 and TRBJ2-7; 9 nucleotides match TRBD1. The V gene end was trimmed by 4 bases and the J gene end by 1 base; junction bases not matched to a gene: 6. This CDR3 is 15 amino acids long. Germline-derived CDR1 and CDR2 are SGHKS and YYEKEE (reference sequence). The CDR3 here is CASSTTGTGSYEQYV. The CDR3 region has the DNA TGTGCCAGCAGCACCACCGGGACAGGGTCCTACGAGCAGTACGTC.

A few counts support this clonotype. V and J are TRBV20-1 and TRBJ2-5, with 8 bases lining up with TRBD2. CDR3 length: 15 amino acids. CDR1 DFQATT and CDR2 SNEGSKA come from the germline V gene (reference sequence). Trimming cost V 0 bases and J 0 bases; bases outside gene matches: 3. CDR3 amino acids: CSARDSGSYQETQYF. For the CDR3, the DNA is TGCAGTGCTAGAGACAGCGGGAGTTACCAAGAGACCCAGTACTTC.

This clonotype was recorded many times. The chain carries TRBV28 and TRBJ2-1; perhaps TRBD1 as D (5 bases). The CDR3 sequence is 13 residues long. The ends were cut back, 7 bases at V and 3 bases at J, with 10 bases in the middle. The germline gives CDR1 MDHEN, CDR2 SYDVKM. The CDR3 reads CASTLDSYNEQFF. The CDR3 DNA reads TGTGCCAGCACCTTAGACAGCTACAATGAGCAGTTCTTC. The entire variable domain, with the rest obtained from reference TRBV28 and TRBJ2-1, is as follows: DVKVTQSSRYLVKRTGEKVFLECVQDMDHENMFWYRQDPGLGLRLIYFSYDVKMKEKGDIPEGYSVSREKKERFSLILESASTNQTSMYLCASTLDSYNEQFFGPGTRLTVL.